This TCR beta chain is drawn from a study of T cells in women clearing cervical HPV infection. The overall study: Women with histologically confirmed HPV16-related CIN3 or worse, 2 with invasive cancer, served as cases. Case blood drawn at lesion detection; control blood after infection cleared.

TCR beta CDR3 amplified by multiplex PCR from approximately 1,100 ng genomic DNA. Data came from immunoSEQ multiplex PCR; TCRdb stores just in-frame clones and leaves some out. This sample's table has roughly 22,000 clones. The clonotype originates from a woman between 18 and 70 years old with a cervical HPV16 infection that either progressed to CIN3+ or cleared (not recorded which). Sequences were obtained from blood buffy coat.

The covered CDR3 bases are TGTGCCAGCAGCTTCATGACAGGGAATCAGCCC. Protein: CASSFMTGNQP. The complete CDR3 protein is CASSFMTGNQPQHF. The chain carries TRBV7-2 and TRBJ1-5; 7 bases fit TRBD1. The DNA ends 3 residues before the CDR3 does, and the rest of the CDR3 is filled in from the germline J gene. Unmatched junction bases numbered 3, after V lost 3 bases and J lost 4 bases. Germline values: CDR1 SGHTA, CDR2 FQGNSA. This CDR3 is 14 amino acids long.